One sample yielded the 27 T cell receptor beta chains listed below, sequenced in a study of T-cell reconstitution after alpha-beta-depleted transplantation in children. Unique molecular identifiers were used in preparing the TCRbeta library. TCRdb independently ran MiXCR on the PCR reads; one entry per CDR3 protein. The repertoire includes under 750,000 distinct CDR3 sequences, roughly 23% of them detected once, and 14% sits in the top ten. The sequencing here drew on PBMCs, mostly from graft donor cells, taken 360 days after TCRalphabeta/CD19-depleted stem cell transplant. These receptors all come from a boy under three years old who had a stem cell transplant for acute myeloid leukemia, so the T cells may come from the graft donor.

The chain combines TRBV5-6 with TRBJ2-7; TRBD1 matches at 7 bases. This CDR3 region has 13 residues. The V and J ends lost 5 bases and 3 bases, in that order; junction bases with no gene match: 5. Germline V CDR1 and CDR2: SGHDT, YYEEEE. The CDR3 protein is CASRANRGYEQYF. The CDR3 DNA reads as TGTGCCAGCAGAGCAAACAGGGGCTACGAGCAGTACTTC.

This clonotype was recorded many times. The CDR3, as DNA: TGCGCCAGCAGCATCGGACAGGGGGTGGTCGAGCAGTACTTC. This sequence encodes CASSIGQGVVEQYF. V gene TRBV5-1 combines with J gene TRBJ2-7; 10 positions agree with TRBD1. The CDR3 has 14 amino acids. Germline lookup yields CDR1 SGHRS and CDR2 YFSETQ. V trimming: 4 bases; J trimming: 6 bases; junction bases outside the gene matches: 7.

V gene TRBV4-2 combines with J gene TRBJ1-1; D is uncertain. Per germline, CDR1 LGHNA and CDR2 YNFKEQ. Trimming cost V 2 bases and J 11 bases, with 15 bases left between them. The CDR3 extends over 13 amino acids. The CDR3 reads CASSQSTVREAFF. DNA for the CDR3: TGTGCCAGCAGCCAATCTACAGTCAGAGAGGCTTTCTTT.

With respect to this clonotype: This may be a read error: a much more frequent sequence differs by one nucleotide. The rearrangement links TRBV11-2 to TRBJ2-3, with a tentative D call TRBD2 (7 bases). The CDR3 covers 14 residues. Germline lookup yields CDR1 SGHAT and CDR2 FQNNGV. V lost 3 bases and J lost 2, with 9 bases in between. The CDR3, as DNA: TGTGCCAGCAGCTTCGGGGGGCACACAGATACGCAGTATTTT. It is translated as CASSFGGHTDTQYF.

This clonotype was seen many times. This chain connects TRBV12-3 or TRBV12-4 to TRBJ1-2; a possible D gene is TRBD1 (5 bases). CDR3 length: 14 residues. The germline V and J ends were trimmed by 5 bases and 4 bases, with 14 bases remaining between them. The CDR3 is CASSAPGTAYGYTF. In nucleotides, the CDR3 is TGTGCCAGCAGTGCCCCCGGGACGGCCTATGGCTACACCTTC.

This clonotype was seen at least ten times. The V gene is TRBV6-6, the J gene TRBJ2-7; D gene ambiguous. Trimming shortened V by 5 bases and J by 4 bases, and 6 bases separated the two germline ends. The CDR3 runs 11 residues. Germline V gives CDR1 MNHNY, CDR2 SVGAGI (reference sequence). CDR3 DNA sequence: TGTGCCAGCAGTCGTAATTACGAGCAGTACTTC. As protein: CASSRNYEQYF.

This clonotype appeared many times. V gene TRBV5-1 combines with J gene TRBJ2-4, with D perhaps assigned TRBD1 or TRBD2 (6 bases each). The germline gives CDR1 SGHRS, CDR2 YFSETQ. The V end lost 3 bases, the J end lost 1 base, and 11 bases lay between the germline ends. The CDR3 has 15 residues. The CDR3 protein is CASSSGAGAKNIQYF. The CDR3 coding sequence is TGCGCCAGCAGCTCGGGGGCAGGGGCCAAAAACATTCAGTACTTC.

This clonotype was seen repeatedly, ten times or more. This chain connects TRBV29-1 to TRBJ2-1, with TRBD1 as a possible D gene (6 bases). CDR3 size: 13 residues. Looked up from germline, CDR1 is SQVTM and CDR2 is ANQGSEA. Deletions cut 0 bases from V and 10 bases from J, with 13 bases between. The CDR3 reads CSVEDHRVREQFF. The CDR3 nucleotides are TGCAGCGTTGAAGACCACAGGGTTCGCGAGCAGTTCTTC.

This clonotype was counted at least ten times. The chain recombines TRBV12-3 or TRBV12-4 with TRBJ2-7; TRBD2 agrees at 9 bases. V trimming: 3 bases; J trimming: 6 bases; junction bases outside the gene matches: 9. There are 15 residues in the CDR3. DNA for the CDR3: TGTGCCAGCAGTTTCCCCTGGTCTAGCGGGGCCGAGCAGTACTTC. Amino acid sequence: CASSFPWSSGAEQYF.

The chain combines TRBV9 with TRBJ1-2, with TRBD1 identical over 8 bases. The CDR3 has 18 amino acids. J was trimmed by 4 bases and V by 4 bases; bases with no gene match: 18. Germline V gene sequence: CDR1 SGDLS, CDR2 YYNGEE. The CDR3: CASSSPQGAASTFYGYTF. The CDR3 DNA reads as TGTGCCAGCAGCTCCCCTCAGGGGGCAGCTTCCACATTCTATGGCTACACCTTC. Combining the CDR3 with reference TRBV9 and TRBJ1-2 gives the whole variable domain DSGVTQTPKHLITATGQRVTLRCSPRSGDLSVYWYQQSLDQGLQFLIQYYNGEERAKGNILERFSAQQFPDLHSELNLSSLELGDSALYFCASSSPQGAASTFYGYTFGSGTRLTVV.

This clonotype was picked up a small number of times. The rearrangement links TRBV20-1 to TRBJ2-3; 8 bases fit TRBD1. J gave up 6 bases and V 4 bases, and 6 bases lay outside the gene matches. CDR3 length: 13 residues. The germline V gene encodes CDR1 DFQATT and CDR2 SNEGSKA (reference sequence). The CDR3 sequence is CSAKRQGPDTQYF. The CDR3, as DNA: TGCAGTGCTAAAAGACAGGGGCCCGATACGCAGTATTTT.

This clonotype is medium-sized within its sample. This chain connects TRBV28 to TRBJ2-7; 10 bases are a match to TRBD1. V lost 2 bases to trimming and J lost 1 base; unmatched junction nucleotides: 2. The germline gives CDR1 MDHEN, CDR2 SYDVKM. This CDR3 is 15 amino acids long. CDR3 protein: CASSLGTGDSYEQYV. As DNA, the CDR3 is TGTGCCAGCAGTTTAGGGACAGGGGATTCCTACGAGCAGTACGTC.

This clonotype was counted ten times or more. The chain recombines TRBV7-9 with TRBJ2-2, with D perhaps TRBD1 (5 bases). The length of the CDR3 is 12 residues. From germline, CDR1 is SEHNR and CDR2 FQNEAQ (reference sequence). V was trimmed by 11 bases and J by 6 bases, leaving 13 bases between them. The CDR3 nucleotides read TGTGCCTGGCATCAGGGTTCCGGGGAGCTGTTTTTT. It codes for CAWHQGSGELFF.

This clonotype was observed many times. The chain uses TRBV29-1 and TRBJ2-5; the match to TRBD1 covers 8 bases. The CDR3 totals 13 residues. V lost 6 bases, J lost 5 bases, and 8 bases stayed unmatched. Germline CDR1 is SQVTM and CDR2 is ANQGSEA. The CDR3 reads CSVRPGGWETQYF. In DNA form, the CDR3 reads TGCAGCGTCCGCCCAGGGGGCTGGGAGACCCAGTACTTC. The full variable domain, completed using reference TRBV29-1 and TRBJ2-5, is SAVISQKPSRDICQRGTSLTIQCQVDSQVTMMFWYRQQPGQSLTLIATANQGSEATYESGFVIDKFPISRPNLTFSTLTVSNMSPEDSSIYLCSVRPGGWETQYFGPGTRLLVL.

This clonotype was counted many times. This chain uses TRBV7-2 with TRBJ2-6; D call uncertain. The CDR3 length is 17 residues. The V and J ends lost 1 base and 0 bases respectively, with 10 bases between them. CDR1 and CDR2 from the germline V gene are SGHTA and FQGNSA. CDR3 residues: CASSLGVTPSGANVLTF. CDR3 sequence (DNA): TGTGCCAGCAGCTTAGGAGTCACCCCCTCTGGGGCCAACGTCCTGACTTTC.

This clonotype was found many times. The chain combines TRBV5-5 with TRBJ1-1; D possibly corresponds to TRBD1 (5 bases). The CDR3 sequence is 16 residues long. CDR1 is SGHKS and CDR2 is YYEKEE in the germline V gene (reference sequence). V was shortened by 1 base and J by 0 bases, with 13 bases between the two germline ends. CDR3 sequence: CASSLIRVTLNTEAFF. The CDR3 DNA reads as TGTGCCAGCAGCTTGATCAGGGTAACGTTGAACACTGAAGCTTTCTTT.

This clonotype was observed a handful of times. The chain links TRBV5-5 to TRBJ2-2; D is possibly TRBD1 (5 bases). From germline, CDR1 is SGHKS and CDR2 YYEKEE (reference sequence). This CDR3 is built from 13 residues. Trimming stripped 10 bases from V and 1 base from J, with 11 bases between. This chain's CDR3 is CACEQGNTGELFF. CDR3 in DNA: TGTGCCTGCGAGCAGGGGAACACCGGGGAGCTGTTTTTT.

This chain connects TRBV29-1 to TRBJ1-1, with TRBD1 as a possible D gene (5 bases). With 5 bases removed from V and 1 base from J, the gap between germline ends came to 11 bases. The CDR3 extends over 13 amino acids. Germline loops: CDR1 SQVTM, CDR2 ANQGSEA. The CDR3 coding sequence is TGCAGCGTTTCAACAGGATCGAACACTGAAGCTTTCTTT. Amino acid sequence: CSVSTGSNTEAFF. Supplemented by reference TRBV29-1 and TRBJ1-1, the full variable domain reads SAVISQKPSRDICQRGTSLTIQCQVDSQVTMMFWYRQQPGQSLTLIATANQGSEATYESGFVIDKFPISRPNLTFSTLTVSNMSPEDSSIYLCSVSTGSNTEAFFGQGTRLTVV.

This clonotype showed up many times. CDR3 sequence reads: CASSVLLASYNEQFF. The DNA of the CDR3 is TGTGCCAGCAGCGTTCTATTAGCGTCCTACAATGAGCAGTTCTTC. This chain uses TRBV7-2 with TRBJ2-1, with D tentatively TRBD2 (5 bases). The CDR3 has 15 amino acids. Germline CDR1 reads SGHTA; CDR2 reads FQGNSA. Trimming left V 5 bases short and J 1 base short, with 12 bases between.

The rearrangement joins TRBV20-1 to TRBJ2-7; maybe TRBD1 (6 bases). The V gene's germline CDR1 is DFQATT and CDR2 SNEGSKA (reference sequence). V gave up 5 bases and J gave up 3 bases, with 20 bases separating them. CDR3 length: 15 amino acids. The CDR3 is CSAVPTPRDNYEQYV. The DNA for the CDR3 is TGCAGTGCTGTCCCCACCCCCCGGGACAACTACGAGCAGTACGTC.

This clonotype was counted ten times or more. This rearrangement joins TRBV20-1 to TRBJ2-5; the match to TRBD2 covers 8 bases. V trimming: 3 bases; J trimming: 5 bases; junction bases outside the gene matches: 8. In germline, CDR1 is DFQATT, CDR2 SNEGSKA (reference sequence). The length of the CDR3 is 14 residues. The CDR3 nucleotides read TGCAGTGCTAGTCAACGGGGGGGCCAGGAGACCCAGTACTTC. Translated, it gives CSASQRGGQETQYF.

The chain uses TRBV5-6 and TRBJ1-2; D gene uncertain. CDR1 SGHDT and CDR2 YYEEEE come from the germline V gene. V dropped 2 bases and J dropped 0 bases, with 17 bases sitting between them. CDR3 length: 17 residues. The CDR3 here is CASSFWVLTRSNYGYTF. Written as DNA, the CDR3 is TGTGCCAGCAGCTTCTGGGTGTTGACAAGATCTAACTATGGCTACACCTTC.

This clonotype was observed at least ten times. The chain has TRBV29-1 and TRBJ1-5; possible D gene TRBD1, 5 bases. The CDR3 covers 14 residues. Looked up from germline, CDR1 is SQVTM and CDR2 is ANQGSEA. V lost 0 bases and J lost 5, with 11 bases in between. Here the CDR3 reads CSVEDGAGDQPQHF. The CDR3 DNA is TGCAGCGTTGAAGATGGCGCGGGGGATCAGCCCCAGCATTTT.

The chain links TRBV28 to TRBJ1-6, with unresolved D. Trimming left V 7 bases short and J 12 bases short, with 10 bases between. This CDR3 spans 11 amino acids. CDR1 is MDHEN and CDR2 is SYDVKM in the germline V gene. The chain's CDR3 is CASTGSGPLHF. For the CDR3, the DNA is TGTGCCAGCACGGGATCTGGACCCCTCCACTTT.

V and J are TRBV6-1 and TRBJ2-5; 9 bases line up with TRBD1. The CDR3 is 16 residues long. Germline V gene lookup returns CDR1 MNHNS and CDR2 SASEGT. The ends lost 8 bases at V and 5 bases at J; junction bases unmatched: 15. CDR3 residues: CASSLIRDRVHETQYF. CDR3 bases: TGTGCCAGCTCCCTAATCCGGGACAGGGTGCACGAGACCCAGTACTTC.

The chain combines TRBV12-5 with TRBJ2-3, with a possible D match to TRBD2 (7 bases). Between the trimmed V and J ends, which lost 3 bases and 1 base, there was a span of 11 bases. The CDR3 consists of 15 residues. Germline V gives CDR1 LGHNT, CDR2 FRNRAP. CDR3 protein: CASGLGGGGTDTQYF. As DNA, the CDR3 is TGTGCTAGTGGTTTAGGGGGGGGCGGCACAGATACGCAGTATTTT.

There are many counts of this clonotype. This chain links TRBV7-2 with TRBJ1-5; 7 bases match TRBD1. Per the germline V gene, CDR1 is SGHTA and CDR2 is FQGNSA. The CDR3 consists of 18 residues. V was pared by 5 bases and J by 0 bases, with 13 bases of the junction left unmatched. CDR3 bases: TGTGCCAGCAGCACTTCCGGGACAGCAAAGTATAGCAATCAGCCCCAGCATTTT. Translated: CASSTSGTAKYSNQPQHF.